The present T cell receptor (beta chain) was sequenced within a study of monozygotic twins with inflammatory bowel disease. Using TCRalpha and TCRbeta cDNA, the researchers carried out two nested PCRs that lasted roughly 16 and 10 cycles. Using the 5' RACE reads, TCRdb records one entry per CDR3 protein without DNA. The sample includes around 410,000 distinct CDR3 sequences. The sequenced material came from blood. The origin of this receptor is a human donor with ulcerative colitis or Crohn's disease, or a healthy co-twin of an affected twin (not recorded which).

The CDR3 here is CSVADPWTPANTEAFF. V usage is TRBV29-1 and J usage is TRBJ1-1. The CDR3 has 16 residues. The V gene's germline CDR1 is SQVTM and CDR2 ANQGSEA.